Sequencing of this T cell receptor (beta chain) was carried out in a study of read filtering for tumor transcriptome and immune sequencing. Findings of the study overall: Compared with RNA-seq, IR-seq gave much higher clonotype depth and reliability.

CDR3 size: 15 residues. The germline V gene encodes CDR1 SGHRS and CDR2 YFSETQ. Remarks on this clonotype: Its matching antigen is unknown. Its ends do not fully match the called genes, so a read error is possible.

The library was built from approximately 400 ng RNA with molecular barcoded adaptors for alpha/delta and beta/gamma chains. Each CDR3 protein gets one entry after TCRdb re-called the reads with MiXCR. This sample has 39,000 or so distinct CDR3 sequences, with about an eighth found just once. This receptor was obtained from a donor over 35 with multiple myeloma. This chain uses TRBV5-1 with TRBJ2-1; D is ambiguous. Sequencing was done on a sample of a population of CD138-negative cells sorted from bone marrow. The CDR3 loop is CASSRLPGFNNERFF. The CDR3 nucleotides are TGCGCCAGCAGCCGTCTCCCGGGCTTTAACAATGAGCGGTTCTTC. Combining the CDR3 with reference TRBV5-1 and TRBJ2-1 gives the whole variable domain KAGVTQTPRYLIKTRGQQVTLSCSPISGHRSVSWYQQTPGQGLQFLFEYFSETQRNKGNFPGRFSGRQFSNSRSEMNVSTLELGDSALYLCASSRLPGFNNERFFGPGTRLTVL.